The 3 T cell receptor beta chains below all came from one sample that was sequenced in a study of blood T cell repertoires in COVID-19. The repertoire was sequenced with immunoSEQ multiplex PCR; TCRdb's copy has only in-frame clones and lacks some. The data hold roughly 150,000 clones, with more than 85% observed a single time. Sequences were obtained from peripheral blood. The receptor source for this set is a woman aged 65 to 85 with acute or convalescent COVID-19.

In this sample, this clone turned up once. The chain has TRBV4-1 and TRBJ1-3; TRBD1 might be the D (6 bases). The CDR3 sequence is 16 residues long. Germline V gives CDR1 MGHRA, CDR2 YSYEKL. V was shortened by 1 base and J by 0 bases, with 10 bases between the two germline ends. The CDR3 sequence: CASSQGDRISGNTIYF. DNA for the CDR3: TGCGCCAGCAGCCAAGGCGACAGGATCTCTGGAAACACCATATATTTT.

This rearrangement joins TRBV7-8 to TRBJ2-3, with TRBD1 identical over 8 bases. The germline gives CDR1 SGHVS, CDR2 FQNEAQ. J lost 4 bases, V lost 5 bases, and 8 bases had no gene match. CDR3 length: 15 residues. The CDR3 sequence: CASSGQGLGPDTQYF. CDR3 DNA sequence: TGTGCCAGCAGCGGACAGGGTCTAGGGCCAGATACGCAGTATTTT.

This chain links TRBV21-1 with TRBJ2-7; TRBD1 reflects the table's D call only, with no check against the DNA. TRBV21-1 constitutes a pseudogene. This CDR3 region has 16 residues. The CDR3: CASSKCQAIREGEQYV. The CDR3 coding sequence is TGTGCCAGCAGCAAATGTCAGGCTATACGAGAAGGCGAGCAGTACGTC.